Presented here are 26 T cell receptor beta chains from one specimen sequenced in a study of T cell repertoires in cytomegalovirus infection. TCRdb reanalysed the reads using MiXCR and keeps one entry per CDR3 protein. This sample has 300,000 or so distinct CDR3 sequences; approximately 10% occur once, and the top ten carry around 2.4%. Sequencing was done on a sample of PBMCs. The source of these receptors is a human donor in good health (CMV status not recorded). Some clones in this sample may be carry-over from other donors' samples.

There are many counts of this clonotype. The gene calls are TRBV5-5 and TRBJ1-1, with TRBD1 matching 9 bases. Germline V gene sequence: CDR1 SGHKS, CDR2 YYEKEE (reference sequence). The CDR3 spans 17 residues. The V and J ends lost 4 bases and 1 base, in that order; junction bases with no gene match: 11. The CDR3 protein is CASSVRDRVFGNTEAFF. The CDR3 DNA is TGTGCCAGCAGCGTCCGGGACAGGGTCTTCGGGAACACTGAAGCTTTCTTT.

The gene calls are TRBV2 and TRBJ2-1; D is unresolved. CDR3 length equals 12 residues. Germline V lookup: CDR1 SNHLY, CDR2 FYNNEI. With 2 bases removed from V and 10 bases from J, the gap between germline ends came to 9 bases. Written as DNA, the CDR3 is TGTGCCAGCAGTGAAAATGGGCGAGAGCAGTTCTTC. Protein sequence: CASSENGREQFF.

This clonotype was counted ten times or more. The chain uses TRBV7-9 and TRBJ1-1; unclear D gene. Germline assignment: CDR1 SEHNR and CDR2 FQNEAQ (reference sequence). This CDR3 is 14 amino acids long. The V and J ends lost 3 bases and 1 base respectively, with 9 bases between them. The CDR3 reads CASSFTQWNTEAFF. The CDR3 nucleotides are TGTGCCAGCAGCTTCACACAGTGGAACACTGAAGCTTTCTTT.

This clonotype came up many times. The chain couples TRBV19 to TRBJ1-2; TRBD1 agrees at 8 bases. Germline trimming cut 8 bases from V and 3 bases from J; bases unmatched to any gene: 5. The CDR3 covers 13 residues. Germline V gives CDR1 LNHDA, CDR2 SQIVND (reference sequence). CDR3 DNA: TGTGCCAGTGAACCAGGGGGCTACTATGGCTACACCTTC. Protein product: CASEPGGYYGYTF.

There are a few counts of this clonotype. The rearrangement uses TRBV18 and TRBJ2-7; D tentatively reads TRBD1 or TRBD2 (5 bases each). V dropped 4 bases and J dropped 9 bases, with 10 bases sitting between them. Germline CDR1 is KGHSH and CDR2 is LQKENI. This CDR3 region has 11 residues. In nucleotides, the CDR3 is TGTGCCAGCTCACGAGGGGAAGGGCAGTACGTC. The encoded protein is CASSRGEGQYV.

In this sample, this clonotype turned up many times. The rearrangement links TRBV5-1 to TRBJ2-1, with 9 bases matching TRBD1. Losses at the gene ends were 4 bases for V and 7 bases for J; bases not matched to a gene: 9. The germline V gene encodes CDR1 SGHRS and CDR2 YFSETQ. The CDR3 contains 15 residues. CDR3 in amino acids: CASSPGTGMSNEQFF. For the CDR3, the DNA is TGCGCCAGCAGCCCCGGGACAGGGATGTCGAATGAGCAGTTCTTC.

This clonotype came up a few times. CDR3 nucleotides: TGCAGTGCTAGTAAGACAGCCAGTAACACTGAAGCTTTCTTT. Protein product: CSASKTASNTEAFF. V gene TRBV20-1 combines with J gene TRBJ1-1; D is possibly TRBD1 (5 bases). Trimming pared 3 bases from V and 2 bases from J, leaving 13 bases between. This CDR3 comprises 14 residues. Per germline, CDR1 DFQATT and CDR2 SNEGSKA (reference sequence).

This clonotype showed up many times. The rearrangement uses TRBV29-1 and TRBJ1-2; a possible D gene is TRBD1 (6 bases). The CDR3 is made up of 12 amino acids. The germline CDR1 and CDR2 sequences are SQVTM and ANQGSEA. Deletions cut 4 bases from V and 5 bases from J, with 11 bases between. The CDR3 DNA is TGCAGCGTTGGAGGGGGGACATATGGCTACACCTTC. Protein: CSVGGGTYGYTF.

This clonotype was picked up a small number of times. The genes are TRBV7-2 and TRBJ1-2, with D uncertain. The CDR3 length is 14 residues. Germline CDR1 is SGHTA and CDR2 is FQGNSA. V shed 5 bases and J shed 4 bases, with 14 bases lying between them. This chain's CDR3 is CASSEDEGLYGYTF. The CDR3 bases are TGTGCCAGCAGCGAGGACGAAGGTCTCTATGGCTACACCTTC.

The table lists this clonotype with many counts. In DNA form, the CDR3 reads TGTGCCAGCAGCTTCGGACAGGGAGGCGGCTACACCTTC. Residues: CASSFGQGGGYTF. The chain joins TRBV7-9 to TRBJ1-2, with 8 positions matching TRBD1. The V gene end was trimmed by 3 bases and the J gene end by 8 bases; junction bases not matched to a gene: 5. The CDR3 runs 13 residues. Germline values: CDR1 SEHNR, CDR2 FQNEAQ (reference sequence). Using reference TRBV7-9 and TRBJ1-2 for the parts outside the CDR3, the full variable domain is DTGVSQNPRHKITKRGQNVTFRCDPISEHNRLYWYRQTLGQGPEFLTYFQNEAQLEKSRLLSDRFSAERPKGSFSTLEIQRTEQGDSAMYLCASSFGQGGGYTFGSGTRLTVV.

This sequence joins TRBV20-1 and TRBJ1-6; 9 nucleotides line up with TRBD1. The germline V gene has CDR1 DFQATT and CDR2 SNEGSKA (reference sequence). Losses at the gene ends were 7 bases for V and 7 bases for J; bases not matched to a gene: 8. CDR3 length equals 14 residues. CDR3 amino acids: CSVPRDRENSPLHF. The CDR3 DNA reads as TGCAGTGTACCCCGGGACAGGGAAAATTCACCCCTCCACTTT.

This clonotype was found many times. The chain uses TRBV6-2 or TRBV6-3 and TRBJ2-1, with 12 bases lining up with TRBD2. This CDR3 spans 15 amino acids. V dropped 6 bases and J dropped 5; count of bases not matched to a gene: 5. Germline V gene lookup returns CDR1 MNHEY and CDR2 SVGEGT. The CDR3 sequence is CASSYLAGGDNEQFF. DNA of the CDR3: TGTGCCAGCAGCTACCTAGCGGGGGGGGACAATGAGCAGTTCTTC.

This clonotype was counted only a few times. This chain links TRBV27 with TRBJ2-3, with D tentatively TRBD1 (5 bases). CDR1 and CDR2 from the germline V gene are MNHEY and SMNVEV (reference sequence). The CDR3 consists of 15 residues. Trimming removed 5 bases from V and 5 bases from J, with 17 bases in between. CDR3 DNA sequence: TGTGCCAGCAGTCCGAAGGGGCAGTATAGAGATACGCAGTATTTT. Encoded protein: CASSPKGQYRDTQYF.

In DNA, the CDR3 is TGCAGCGTAGGACAGTTGGTTGCTTGGAATGGCTACACCTTC. Protein sequence: CSVGQLVAWNGYTF. The chain employs TRBV29-1 and TRBJ1-2; D perhaps matches TRBD1 (6 bases). The CDR3 is 14 amino acids. Germline-derived CDR1 and CDR2 are SQVTM and ANQGSEA. Trimming took 6 bases from V and 6 from J, leaving 20 bases between them.

With regard to this clonotype: Just one base apart from a much larger clone, this may be a read error. The CDR3 carries no conserved terminal phenylalanine or tryptophan, so it likely arises from a read error. J is TRBJ2-7 and V is TRBV5-1; tentatively, D is TRBD1 or TRBD2 (7 bases each). Germline CDR1 and CDR2: SGHRS and YFSETQ. Trimming took off 4 bases at V and 2 bases at J, with 16 bases between the two ends. This CDR3 spans 15 amino acids. CDR3 nucleotides: TGCGCCAGCAGCCGAACCCAGGGGGGGCCCTACGAGCAGTACCTC. It yields the protein CASSRTQGGPYEQYL.

This clonotype has at least ten counts. This chain connects TRBV28 to TRBJ2-7; maybe TRBD2 (6 bases). Trimming left V 6 bases short and J 1 base short, with 13 bases between. The V gene's germline CDR1 is MDHEN and CDR2 SYDVKM. The length of the CDR3 is 14 residues. CDR3 bases: TGTGCCAGCAGCCCCGGTGGGAGGTCCTACGAGCAGTACGTC. It encodes CASSPGGRSYEQYV.

This clonotype was seen more than once but under ten times. V usage is TRBV29-1 and J usage is TRBJ1-3; D not certain. V was shortened by 3 bases and J by 2 bases, with 11 bases between the two germline ends. This CDR3 spans 14 amino acids. Per the germline V gene, CDR1 is SQVTM and CDR2 is ANQGSEA. CDR3 in amino acids: CSVDTSRAGNTIYF. DNA of the CDR3: TGCAGCGTTGATACGTCGAGGGCTGGAAACACCATATATTTT.

This clonotype was seen a few times. The chain recombines TRBV18 with TRBJ1-4, with a weak D call TRBD1 (6 bases). V was shortened by 5 bases and J by 5 bases, with 15 bases between the two germline ends. From germline, CDR1 is KGHSH and CDR2 LQKENI. The CDR3 is made up of 15 amino acids. CDR3 amino acids: CASSSNRDLNEKLFF. Written as DNA, the CDR3 is TGTGCCAGCTCATCCAACAGGGATTTAAATGAAAAACTGTTTTTT.

This clonotype has a count of ten or more. The V call is TRBV4-1, the J call TRBJ2-1, with 9 bases that match TRBD2. Trimming cost V 4 bases and J 3 bases; bases outside gene matches: 7. Germline-derived CDR1 and CDR2 are MGHRA and YSYEKL. The CDR3 consists of 16 residues. The CDR3 DNA follows: TGCGCCAGCAGCCCGGTAGCGGGGGAACTCTACAATGAGCAGTTCTTC. As protein: CASSPVAGELYNEQFF.

This clonotype was detected many times. The J gene is TRBJ2-1, the V gene TRBV7-8, with D unresolved. Between the trimmed V and J ends, which lost 5 bases and 0 bases, there was a span of 11 bases. Germline lookup yields CDR1 SGHVS and CDR2 FQNEAQ. The CDR3 contains 15 residues. The CDR3 spells CASSPSLSSYNEQFF. The CDR3 nucleotides are TGTGCCAGCAGCCCCAGCCTTAGCTCCTACAATGAGCAGTTCTTC.

This clonotype was counted ten times or more. The chain has TRBV7-9 and TRBJ2-1; TRBD2 agrees at 12 bases. Germline V lookup: CDR1 SEHNR, CDR2 FQNEAQ (reference sequence). Germline trimming cut 3 bases from V and 0 bases from J; bases unmatched to any gene: 3. There are 17 residues in the CDR3. The CDR3, as DNA: TGTGCCAGCAGCTTGGCTAGCGGGGGGGCCTCCTACAATGAGCAGTTCTTC. It encodes CASSLASGGASYNEQFF.

The chain carries TRBV27 and TRBJ1-5; D remains ambiguous. CDR1 and CDR2 from the germline V gene are MNHEY and SMNVEV (reference sequence). This CDR3 is 14 amino acids long. The V end was cut by 4 bases, the J end by 5 bases, with 12 bases between. CDR3: CASSSGVTDQPQHF. The DNA of the CDR3 is TGTGCCAGCAGTTCCGGGGTTACCGATCAGCCCCAGCATTTT.

The chain uses TRBV9 and TRBJ1-2, with TRBD1 as a possible D gene (5 bases). V shed 2 bases and J shed 7 bases, with 12 bases lying between them. CDR3 length: 13 amino acids. Germline lookup yields CDR1 SGDLS and CDR2 YYNGEE. CDR3 nucleotide sequence: TGTGCCAGCAGCGTGGCCGAGACAGTTGGCTACACCTTC. Translating it yields CASSVAETVGYTF. The complete variable domain, with remaining parts taken from reference TRBV9 and TRBJ1-2, reads DSGVTQTPKHLITATGQRVTLRCSPRSGDLSVYWYQQSLDQGLQFLIQYYNGEERAKGNILERFSAQQFPDLHSELNLSSLELGDSALYFCASSVAETVGYTFGSGTRLTVV.

Ten or more counts support this clonotype. The V gene is TRBV7-2, the J gene TRBJ2-2; D is possibly TRBD1 or TRBD2 (5 bases each). V lost 2 bases and J 5 bases, leaving 15 bases between the germline ends. The CDR3 sequence is 16 residues long. Germline CDR1 and CDR2: SGHTA and FQGNSA. The CDR3 DNA reads as TGTGCCAGCAGCTTAATAAGGGGTGGGGGTACCGGGGAGCTGTTTTTT. Its translation: CASSLIRGGGTGELFF.

On this clonotype: A much larger clone lies one base from this, so it may be a read error. The CDR3 is CASSYSLGAYNELFF. Written as DNA, the CDR3 is TGTGCCAGCAGTTACTCGTTGGGGGCCTACAATGAGCTGTTCTTC. The chain has TRBV6-5 and TRBJ2-1; the D gene is possibly TRBD1 (6 bases). This CDR3 is 15 amino acids long. Germline V lookup: CDR1 MNHEY, CDR2 SVGAGI.

This clonotype was seen at least ten times. V and J are TRBV10-3 and TRBJ2-7; the D gene is possibly TRBD1 (5 bases). The germline V and J ends were trimmed by 7 bases and 2 bases, with 18 bases remaining between them. Germline loops: CDR1 ENHRY, CDR2 SYGVKD. The CDR3 length is 15 residues. CDR3 sequence: CAIMDRRVGTYEQYF. CDR3 sequence (DNA): TGTGCCATCATGGACCGCAGGGTTGGGACCTACGAGCAGTACTTC.